Here is one T cell receptor (beta chain) with its context. Trimming removed 1 base from V and 2 bases from J; junction bases left unmatched: 6. This CDR3 has 16 amino acids. Germline loops: CDR1 SEHNR, CDR2 FQNEAQ (reference sequence). This entry comes from a study of blood T cell repertoires in COVID-19. Background on the study: The United States, Italy and Spain were the sources of the acute and convalescent COVID-19 samples. PBMCs, B-cell-depleted T cells, or T cells provided the cDNA or gDNA that made up the material.

As originally analysed: Amplification of reference gene primers provided the estimated nucleated cell counts. Data came from immunoSEQ multiplex PCR; TCRdb stores just in-frame clones and leaves some out. The V and J calls and clone size come from that table; D and trimming were worked out from the DNA. This sample carries nearly 350,000 clones, around 88% of them seen once, and the ten largest clones take around 3%. Sequencing was done on a sample of peripheral blood. The rearrangement links TRBV7-9 to TRBJ2-7; TRBD1 aligns across 9 bases. This sequence originates from a man aged 25-45 years with active or convalescent COVID-19. In DNA form, the CDR3 reads TGTGCCAGCAGCTTAGGCCCGGACAGGGGACCCTACGAGCAGTACTTC. Encoded protein: CASSLGPDRGPYEQYF.